This T cell receptor beta chain was obtained from a study of control samples from healthy donors and cancer patients. A few counts support this clone. Only in-frame clones appear in the TCRdb table, and some are missing; sequencing was by immunoSEQ multiplex PCR. The table records 60,000 to 95,000 clones, 89% of them present only once. This CDR3 comprises 11 residues. Trimming took off 2 bases at V and 3 bases at J, with 4 bases between the two ends. The germline V gene encodes CDR1 DFQATT and CDR2 SNEGSKA (reference sequence). The rearrangement links TRBV20-1 to TRBJ1-1, with D unclear. Sequenced sample: PBMCs. This TCR was sampled from a woman between 45 and 60 years old with colorectal cancer. CDR3: CSARRDTEAFF. CDR3 sequence (DNA): TGCAGTGCTAGAAGGGACACTGAAGCTTTCTTT.